This T cell receptor beta chain was recorded in a study of T cells after yellow fever vaccination. Overall study context: It was SMART-Seq v4 Ultra Low Input that prepared the fractions with low cell numbers.

The CDR3 extends over 13 amino acids. Trimming cost V 7 bases and J 10 bases, with 17 bases left between them. Germline assignment: CDR1 SGHVS and CDR2 FQNEAQ. The table lists this clonotype with many counts. Antigen unknown. TCRdb used MiXCR to reprocess the 5' RACE reads, holding one entry per CDR3 protein. The table records approximately 250,000 distinct CDR3 sequences, around 6.7% of them present only once. Study-wide findings and caveats: Secondary responses were weaker yet peaked faster, day 5 versus 15.

This sequence originates from a man aged 30-40 years who received the YFV17D yellow fever vaccine. This material consisted of CD4+ T cells sorted from PBMCs, taken on the day of the yellow fever booster vaccination. The V and J genes are TRBV7-8 and TRBJ2-1; D not certain. The CDR3 sequence is CASTDIRAQEQFF. For the CDR3, the DNA is TGTGCCAGCACCGACATTAGGGCTCAGGAGCAGTTCTTC.